This entry lists 16 T cell receptor beta chains sequenced from one sample in a study of cytomegalovirus exposure and HLA in healthy donors. This PCR relied on a set of 60 Vbeta primers and 13 Jbeta primers. The protocol was immunoSEQ multiplex PCR, while the TCRdb copy is restricted to in-frame clones and leaves out a portion. Of about 220,000 clones listed, 75% were seen once; the top ten hold less than 2%. Sequenced sample: PBMCs. These TCRs come from a woman aged 25-40 years in good health and CMV-seronegative.

The chain is built from TRBV2 and TRBJ1-3; 8 bases are a match to TRBD1. After removal of 6 bases from V and 6 bases from J, the junction contained 4 bases not matched to a gene. Germline values: CDR1 SNHLY, CDR2 FYNNEI. The CDR3 is 13 amino acids. DNA of the CDR3: TGTGCCAGCAGCGGGGACAGGCAAAACACCATATATTTT. Encoded protein: CASSGDRQNTIYF. The entire variable domain, with the rest obtained from reference TRBV2 and TRBJ1-3, is as follows: EPEVTQTPSHQVTQMGQEVILRCVPISNHLYFYWYRQILGQKVEFLVSFYNNEISEKSEIFDDQFSVERPDGSNFTLKIRSTKLEDSAMYFCASSGDRQNTIYFGEGSWLTVV.

The CDR3 loop is CAWSVGGRNIQYF. The CDR3 DNA reads TGTGCCTGGAGTGTTGGGGGGAGAAACATTCAGTACTTC. The V gene is TRBV30, the J gene TRBJ2-4; possible D gene TRBD2, 6 bases. CDR1 GTSNPN and CDR2 SVGIG come from the germline V gene (reference sequence). The CDR3 is 13 amino acids. V was pared by 0 bases and J by 6 bases, with 9 bases between.

J is TRBJ2-3 and V is TRBV25-1, with 12 nucleotides matching TRBD2. The CDR3 runs 17 residues. V gave up 8 bases and J gave up 0 bases; unmatched junction bases: 9. The germline V gene has CDR1 MGHDK and CDR2 SYGVNS. CDR3 nucleotide sequence: TGTGCCAGCGGCAGGACTAGCGGGGTCGCTAGCACAGATACGCAGTATTTT. Protein sequence: CASGRTSGVASTDTQYF.

The chain carries TRBV10-1 and TRBJ2-2, with D perhaps matching TRBD2 (6 bases). V was trimmed by 5 bases and J by 6 bases, leaving 10 bases between them. This CDR3 has 13 residues. The germline CDR1 and CDR2 sequences are WNHNN and SYGVQD (reference sequence). In DNA form, the CDR3 reads TGCGCCAGCAGTCCCGCGGGGCCCGGGGAGCTGTTTTTT. This codes for CASSPAGPGELFF.

V is TRBV29-1 and J is TRBJ1-2; D is unresolved. The germline V gene has CDR1 SQVTM and CDR2 ANQGSEA. Trimming took 4 bases from V and 3 from J, leaving 6 bases between them. This CDR3 spans 11 amino acids. The DNA for the CDR3 is TGCAGCGTTGTGGTAGACTATGGCTACACCTTC. As protein: CSVVVDYGYTF.

This clone was detected a few times. DNA for the CDR3: TGCGCCACCAGGGTCCCCTCTAGCGGGGGGCGTCTAGTAGAAGAGCAGTACTTC. Translated, it gives CATRVPSSGGRLVEEQYF. The rearrangement links TRBV5-1 to TRBJ2-7; 11 bases map to TRBD2. There are 18 residues in the CDR3. V trimming: 9 bases; J trimming: 7 bases; junction bases outside the gene matches: 24. Germline assignment: CDR1 SGHRS and CDR2 YFSETQ.

The chain is built from TRBV27 and TRBJ1-2; 8 nucleotides match TRBD1. J was trimmed by 4 bases and V by 3 bases; bases with no gene match: 1. Germline V lookup: CDR1 MNHEY, CDR2 SMNVEV (reference sequence). The CDR3 extends over 13 amino acids. CDR3 nucleotides: TGTGCCAGCAGTTTCGGGACAGGCTATGGCTACACCTTC. It specifies CASSFGTGYGYTF.

A remark on this clone: An end of the junction does not agree with germline; a read error may underlie this. The CDR3 reads CVSSGQDRQGYYGGYTF. The CDR3 DNA reads TGTGTCAGTAGTGGTCAGGATCGACAGGGGTACTACGGTGGCTACACCTTC. The J gene is TRBJ1-2, the V gene TRBV19, with TRBD1 matching 8 bases. The CDR3 runs 17 residues. The germline gives CDR1 LNHDA, CDR2 SQIVND (reference sequence).

This clone was seen a handful of times. V usage is TRBV6-1 and J usage is TRBJ2-1; 7 nucleotides align to TRBD2. The CDR3 contains 12 residues. Germline lookup yields CDR1 MNHNS and CDR2 SASEGT. With V trimmed by 4 bases and J by 7 bases, 1 base remained unmatched. For the CDR3, the DNA is TGTGCCAGCAGTGTGGGGGGGAATGAGCAGTTCTTC. It is translated as CASSVGGNEQFF.

The chain recombines TRBV4-1 with TRBJ2-3, with 7 nucleotides matching TRBD2. V gave up 0 bases and J gave up 5 bases; unmatched junction bases: 14. Per the germline V gene, CDR1 is MGHRA and CDR2 is YSYEKL. The CDR3 spans 18 residues. The CDR3, as DNA: TGCGCCAGCAGCCAAGATGGGGAGGGGATAGGGCACGGAGATACGCAGTATTTT. The encoded protein is CASSQDGEGIGHGDTQYF.

V gene TRBV5-1 combines with J gene TRBJ2-7, with D perhaps matching TRBD2 (6 bases). Trimming stripped 4 bases from V and 0 bases from J, with 11 bases between. The CDR3 covers 14 residues. The germline gives CDR1 SGHRS, CDR2 YFSETQ. The CDR3 loop is CASSIGGNSYEQYF. The CDR3 DNA reads TGCGCCAGCAGCATCGGGGGAAACTCCTACGAGCAGTACTTC.

The chain uses TRBV9 and TRBJ1-1; the D gene is possibly TRBD1 (5 bases). The CDR3 extends over 14 amino acids. Trimming removed 7 bases from V and 6 bases from J, with 19 bases in between. Germline assignment: CDR1 SGDLS and CDR2 YYNGEE. The CDR3 region is CASGPSGGTAEAFF. CDR3 sequence (DNA): TGTGCCAGCGGCCCCTCGGGGGGGACGGCTGAAGCTTTCTTT.

The J gene is TRBJ2-1, the V gene TRBV9; D may be TRBD2 (7 bases). This CDR3 has 12 amino acids. CDR1 is SGDLS, CDR2 YYNGEE, per germline. Between the trimmed V and J ends, which lost 8 bases and 10 bases, there was a span of 16 bases. The DNA for the CDR3 is TGTGCCAGTGGGGGGGCGTTCCAAGAGCAGTTCTTC. Amino acids: CASGGAFQEQFF.

This clone was counted a few times. One end of the junction varies from germline; a read error may be responsible. This chain uses TRBV10-2 with TRBJ1-2; 10 bases fit TRBD1. The CDR3 consists of 14 residues. From germline, CDR1 is WSHSY and CDR2 SAAADI. The CDR3 DNA is TGCGCCAGCAGGGAGTGGACAGGGGGATATGGCTACACCTTC. Translated: CASREWTGGYGYTF.

The genes are TRBV11-2 and TRBJ1-1, with no clear D. The CDR3 contains 17 residues. Germline-derived CDR1 and CDR2 are SGHAT and FQNNGV. The V gene lost 5 bases and the J gene lost 0 bases, with 19 bases spanning the gap. DNA of the CDR3: TGTGCCAGCAGCCCAATCCCACGAGGGCCTTTGAACACTGAAGCTTTCTTT. Its translation is CASSPIPRGPLNTEAFF.

This sequence joins TRBV2 and TRBJ2-1, with 7 bases matching TRBD2. With V trimmed by 6 bases and J by 2 bases, 13 bases remained unmatched. The germline CDR1 and CDR2 sequences are SNHLY and FYNNEI. The CDR3 loop spans 17 amino acids. The CDR3 protein is CASSIKLESGAYNEQFF. The CDR3 DNA follows: TGTGCCAGCAGCATCAAGTTGGAAAGCGGGGCCTACAATGAGCAGTTCTTC.